The clone carrying this T cell receptor beta chain was counted between two and nine times. A read error is possible here, since a much larger clone lies one base away. PBMCs came from roughly 9.1 ml of fresh peripheral blood. This record comes from a study of Graves' ophthalmopathy and Graves' hyperthyroidism. CDR1 KGHSY and CDR2 FQNENV come from the germline V gene. The CDR3 has 14 amino acids. V was pared by 6 bases and J by 6 bases, with 7 bases of the junction left unmatched. Amplifying from RNA transcripts, the study obtained TCR beta CDR3 regions. An initial RT-PCR round employing HTBI primers preceded a second-round multiplex PCR. TCRdb recomputed calls from the multiplex PCR reads with MiXCR, one row per CDR3 protein. Of over 500,000 distinct CDR3 sequences listed, 20% to 25% were seen once; the top ten hold more than 5.5%.

Sequences were obtained from peripheral blood. V and J are TRBV16 and TRBJ1-1; 10 bases fit TRBD1. This TCR came from a young woman with stable Graves' hyperthyroidism. Some clones in this sample may be carry-over from other donors' samples. The CDR3 sequence: CASSRDRGGSEAFF. CDR3 sequence (DNA): TGTGCCAGCAGTCGGGACAGGGGTGGATCTGAAGCTTTCTTT.